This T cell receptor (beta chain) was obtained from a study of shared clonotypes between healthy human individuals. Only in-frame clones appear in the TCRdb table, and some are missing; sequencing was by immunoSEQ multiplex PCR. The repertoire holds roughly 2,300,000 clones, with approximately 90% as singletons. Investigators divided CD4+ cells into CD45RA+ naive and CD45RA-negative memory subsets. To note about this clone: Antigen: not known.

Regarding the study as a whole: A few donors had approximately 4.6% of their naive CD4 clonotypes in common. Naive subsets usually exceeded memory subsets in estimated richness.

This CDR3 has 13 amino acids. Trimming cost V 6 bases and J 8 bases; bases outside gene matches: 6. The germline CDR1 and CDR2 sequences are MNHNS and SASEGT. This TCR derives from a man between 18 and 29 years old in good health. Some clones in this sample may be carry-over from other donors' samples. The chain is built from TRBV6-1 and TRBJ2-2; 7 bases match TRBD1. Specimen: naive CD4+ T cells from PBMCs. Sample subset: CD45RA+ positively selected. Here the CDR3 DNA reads TGTGCCAGCAGCCGGACAGGTGGGGGGGAGCTGTTTTTT. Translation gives CASSRTGGGELFF.